This record covers a single TCR beta chain. The method was immunoSEQ multiplex PCR; TCRdb's version includes in-frame clones alone and lacks a portion of them. The sample carries around 510,000 clones, roughly 95% recorded once. The source of the sample is a study of shared clonotypes between healthy human individuals. CDR3 length: 15 residues. Germline lookup yields CDR1 LNHDA and CDR2 SQIVND (reference sequence). Deletions cut 4 bases from V and 3 bases from J, with 13 bases between. The sequenced material came from naive CD4+ T cells sorted from blood. Subset: CD45RA+ positively selected. This receptor was obtained from a woman in her thirties in good health. The V and J genes are TRBV19 and TRBJ2-1; D possibly matches TRBD1 or TRBD2 (6 bases each). The CDR3 region has the DNA TGTGCCAGTAGTAGGGGGGCGGGCGTCTACAATGAGCAGTTCTTC. This gives the protein CASSRGAGVYNEQFF.